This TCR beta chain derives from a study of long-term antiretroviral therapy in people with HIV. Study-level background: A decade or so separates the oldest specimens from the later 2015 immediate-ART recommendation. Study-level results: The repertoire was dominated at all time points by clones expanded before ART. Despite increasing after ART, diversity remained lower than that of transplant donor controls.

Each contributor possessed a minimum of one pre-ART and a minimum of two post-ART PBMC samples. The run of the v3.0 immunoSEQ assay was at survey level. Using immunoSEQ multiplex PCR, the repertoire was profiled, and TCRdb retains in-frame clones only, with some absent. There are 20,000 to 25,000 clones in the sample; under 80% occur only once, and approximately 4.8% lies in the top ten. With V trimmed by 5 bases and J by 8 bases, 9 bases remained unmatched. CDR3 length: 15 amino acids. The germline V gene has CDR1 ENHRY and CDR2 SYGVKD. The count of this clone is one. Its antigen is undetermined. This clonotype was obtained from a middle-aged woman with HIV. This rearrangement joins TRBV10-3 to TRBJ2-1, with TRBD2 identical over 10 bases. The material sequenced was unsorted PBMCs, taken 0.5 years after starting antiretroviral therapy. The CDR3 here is CAISRQRGGQDEQFF. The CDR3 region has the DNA TGTGCCATCAGTCGACAGCGGGGGGGCCAAGATGAGCAGTTCTTC.